This entry is about one T cell receptor (beta chain). CDR1 SGHVS and CDR2 FQNEAQ come from the germline V gene. V was clipped by 4 bases and J by 8 bases, with 27 bases between them. This CDR3 has 18 amino acids. The data were taken from a study of T cell responses to AZD1222 COVID-19 vaccine. The method was immunoSEQ multiplex PCR; TCRdb's version includes in-frame clones alone and lacks a portion of them. Of 110,000 to 150,000 clones listed, about 92% are singletons. Specimen: peripheral blood, collected on day 0 of AZD1222 vaccination. The source is an adult in good health. The V and J genes are TRBV7-8 and TRBJ1-5, with a tentative D call TRBD1 (5 bases). The CDR3 nucleotides are TGTGCCAGCAGCTCATCCAGGGCTGCCCCTATCAAAGATGAGCCCCAGCATTTT. As protein: CASSSSRAAPIKDEPQHF.